This T cell receptor (beta chain) was sequenced for a study of blood T cell repertoires in COVID-19. Whole-study context: Nucleic acid was either cDNA or gDNA, and it came from T cells, B-cell-depleted T cells, or PBMCs.

V gave up 2 bases and J gave up 4 bases; unmatched junction bases: 7. Germline CDR1 reads SGHNT; CDR2 reads YENEEA. CDR3 length: 18 residues. As processed by the authors: Amplifying reference gene primers gave estimates of nucleated cell counts. Sequenced by immunoSEQ multiplex PCR; TCRdb stores in-frame clones only, minus some. D and trimming were read from the DNA, whereas the V and J calls and clone size are those reported in that table. The sample records tens of thousands of clones, approximately 78% being singletons. This clonotype was sampled from a man aged 55-75 years with acute or convalescent COVID-19. Sequencing input: peripheral blood. The chain carries TRBV11-3 and TRBJ2-1, with TRBD2 matching 14 bases. As DNA, the CDR3 is TGTGCCAGCAGCTTACGACTAGCGGGAGGGCCGGGTTACAATGAGCAGTTCTTC. Amino acid sequence: CASSLRLAGGPGYNEQFF.